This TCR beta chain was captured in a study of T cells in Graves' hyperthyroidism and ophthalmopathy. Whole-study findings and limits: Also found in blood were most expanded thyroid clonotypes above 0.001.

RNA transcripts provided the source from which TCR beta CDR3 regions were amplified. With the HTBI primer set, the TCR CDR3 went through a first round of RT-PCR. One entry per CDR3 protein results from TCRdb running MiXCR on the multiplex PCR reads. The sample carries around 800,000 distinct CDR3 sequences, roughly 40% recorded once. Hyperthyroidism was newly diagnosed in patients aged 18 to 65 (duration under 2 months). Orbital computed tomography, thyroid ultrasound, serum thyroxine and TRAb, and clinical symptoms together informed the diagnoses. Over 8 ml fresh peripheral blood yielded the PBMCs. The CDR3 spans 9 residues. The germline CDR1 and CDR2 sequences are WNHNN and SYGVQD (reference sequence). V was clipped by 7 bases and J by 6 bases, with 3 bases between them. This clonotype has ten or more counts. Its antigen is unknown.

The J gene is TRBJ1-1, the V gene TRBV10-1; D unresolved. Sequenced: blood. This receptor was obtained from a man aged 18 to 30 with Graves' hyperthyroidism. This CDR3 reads CASNPEAFF. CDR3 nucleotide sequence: TGCGCCAGCAACCCTGAAGCTTTCTTT.